This entry describes one TCR beta chain. Its antigen remains unknown. Sequencing used immunoSEQ multiplex PCR; TCRdb keeps in-frame clones, though not all of them. Among about 32,000 clones listed, roughly three quarters were seen once. This sample was taken from a study of a mutant IDH1 vaccine in newly diagnosed glioma. This CDR3 is 13 amino acids long. Germline CDR1 and CDR2: LNHNV and YYDKDF (reference sequence). Trimming at V came to 8 bases and at J to 2 bases, leaving 4 bases not matched to a gene. Time point in this sample: week 35, safety follow-up. Every single dose of the vaccine, 300 ug of mutant IDH1 20-mer peptide, came with topical imiquimod.

V is TRBV15 and J is TRBJ2-5; 8 bases agree with TRBD1. The specimen was PBMCs, collected from a glioma patient whose treatment included an IDH1 peptide vaccine. The source of this sequence is a woman between 40 and 55 years old with glioma. CDR3 sequence: CATERDRQETQYF. The CDR3 nucleotides are TGTGCCACCGAACGGGACAGGCAAGAGACCCAGTACTTC.